This T cell receptor beta chain was retrieved from a study of blood T cell repertoires in COVID-19. The overall study: The study drew acute and convalescent COVID-19 samples from the United States, Italy and Spain.

Study members were between about 18 and 95 years old and lived in about two dozen US regions. Assignments of participants to cohorts depended upon their own reported clinical history. In the original analysis: By means of reference gene primer amplification, nucleated cell counts were estimated. The repertoire was sequenced with immunoSEQ multiplex PCR; TCRdb's copy has only in-frame clones and lacks some. V and J calls and clone size follow that table, whereas D and trimming were derived from the DNA. The sample yields about 170,000 clones, about 83% seen once. This CDR3 is built from 18 residues. Germline lookup yields CDR1 WSHSY and CDR2 SAAADI. J was trimmed by 8 bases and V by 3 bases; bases with no gene match: 15.

Sequencing was performed on PBMCs or T cells enriched from blood (not recorded which). This sequence joins TRBV10-2 and TRBJ2-1, with TRBD2 matching 11 bases. The origin of this receptor is a woman aged 45-65 years in a cohort exposed to, infected with or recovered from COVID-19 (not recorded which). CDR3: CASSDRASGRLRLHEQFF. In nucleotides, the CDR3 is TGCGCCAGCAGTGATAGGGCTAGCGGGAGGCTTCGACTCCATGAGCAGTTCTTC.